A selection of T cell receptor beta chains follows, all from one sample in a study of cytomegalovirus exposure and HLA in healthy donors. Clones were read by immunoSEQ multiplex PCR, and TCRdb kept only the in-frame ones, dropping some. Found here are some 130,000 clones, about 74% of them singletons; the top ten hold roughly 2%. Source material: PBMCs. These receptors all come from a man between 25 and 39 years old in good health and CMV-seronegative. Both conserved end residues are part of each CDR3. A D gene is named only where the DNA matches it firmly. Expanded clones are given a class, and other clones once, few, many or no size at all.

TRBJ1-2 | . | TRBV5-6 | . | TGTGCCAGCAGCTTGTTGGCAGGTTCTAACTATGGCTACACCTTC | CASSLLAGSNYGYTF
TRBJ2-7 | TRBD1 | TRBV18 | . | TGTGCCAGCTCACCAGTGGGACAGGGCGACGAGCAGTACTTC | CASSPVGQGDEQYF
TRBJ2-3 | TRBD2 | TRBV29-1 | . | TGCAGCGTTGGTCTAGCGGGAGTTTCCGATACGCAGTATTTT | CSVGLAGVSDTQYF
TRBJ2-1 | . | TRBV6-5 | . | TGTGCCAGCAGTTACTATGCGGCCAGCTCCTACAATGAGCAGTTCTTC | CASSYYAASSYNEQFF
TRBJ2-1 | . | TRBV7-9 | . | TGTGCCAGCAGCTTAGGGGGCGGAATCATCTACAATGAGCAGTTCTTC | CASSLGGGIIYNEQFF
TRBJ1-6 | . | TRBV4-1 | . | TGCGCCAGCAGCCAAGTTTTGACAGAGGCCTATAATTCACCCCTCCACTTT | CASSQVLTEAYNSPLHF
TRBJ2-5 | TRBD1 | TRBV5-1 | . | TGCGCCAGCAGCTTGGAGGGGGCTTTGGAGACCCAGTACTTC | CASSLEGALETQYF
TRBJ2-7 | TRBD2 | TRBV5-1 | . | TGCGCCAGCAGCCTGCTAGCGGGGAGGAGTGGGGGTTCCGAGCAGTACTTC | CASSLLAGRSGGSEQYF
TRBJ1-1 | . | TRBV7-9 | . | TGTGCCAGCAGCTTAGTTTCAGGTCAGAACACTGAAGCTTTCTTT | CASSLVSGQNTEAFF
TRBJ2-6 | . | TRBV28 | . | TGTGCCAGCAGTATACAGGGGACTGAGGCCAACGTCCTGACTTTC | CASSIQGTEANVLTF
TRBJ2-7 | TRBD1 | TRBV6-5 | . | TGTGCCAGCAGTTCCGGGACAGGGGACCCCTACGAGCAGTACTTC | CASSSGTGDPYEQYF
TRBJ2-7 | . | TRBV28 | few | TGTGCCAGCAGTTTCGTAGGGGTGCAGTACTTC | CASSFVGVQYF
TRBJ2-3 | TRBD1 | TRBV15 | . | TGTGCCACCAGCAGAGGACAGGGGGCTACAGATACGCAGTATTTT | CATSRGQGATDTQYF
TRBJ1-1 | . | TRBV6-5 | . | TGTGCCAGCAGTTACTCGAAGCACCGGAACACTGAAGCTTTCTTT | CASSYSKHRNTEAFF
TRBJ2-2 | . | TRBV27 | . | TGTGCCAGCAGTTCCCCCTGGACCAACGCGGGCACCGGGGAGCTGTTTTTT | CASSSPWTNAGTGELFF
TRBJ2-1 | TRBD2 | TRBV7-3 | . | TGTGCCAGCAGTTTCCTAGCGGGAGATGGGTATGAGCAGTTCTTC | CASSFLAGDGYEQFF
TRBJ2-3 | TRBD1 | TRBV5-1 | . | TGCGCCAGCAGCGTCGGGACAGGGGGGAGAGATACGCAGTATTTT | CASSVGTGGRDTQYF
TRBJ2-1 | TRBD2 | TRBV4-2 | once | TGTGCCAGCAGCCCCGGGGGGGCGGGGAACAATGAGCAGTTCTTC | CASSPGGAGNNEQFF
TRBJ2-2 | TRBD1 | TRBV7-9 | . | TGTGCCAGCAGCTTATTATCCGGGACAGACACCGGGGAGCTGTTTTTT | CASSLLSGTDTGELFF
TRBJ1-2 | . | TRBV30 | . | TGTGCCTGGAGCAATAACTATGGCTACACCTTC | CAWSNNYGYTF
TRBJ2-1 | . | TRBV19 | . | TGTGCCAGTAGTAAGAGCGTAAGCTCCTACAATGAGCAGTTCTTC | CASSKSVSSYNEQFF
TRBJ2-5 | TRBD2 | TRBV5-1 | . | TGCGCCAGCCTGGAATGGGGCGGGAGAGGCGAGACCCAGTACTTC | CASLEWGGRGETQYF
TRBJ1-2 | . | TRBV4-2 | . | TGTGCCAGCAGCCCTCCATTATCTTGGCAGGGGAATGGCTACACCTTC | CASSPPLSWQGNGYTF
TRBJ2-3 | . | TRBV15 | . | TGTGCCACCAGCAGAGTAGGCGGGAGCACAGATACGCAGTATTTT | CATSRVGGSTDTQYF
TRBJ2-1 | TRBD2 | TRBV7-2 | . | TGTGCCAGCAGCTCGACTAGCGACTCCTACAATGAGCAGTTCTTC | CASSSTSDSYNEQFF
TRBJ2-3 | TRBD2 | TRBV10-1 | . | TGCGCCACCGGACTAGCGGACACAGATACGCAGTATTTT | CATGLADTDTQYF
TRBJ2-3 | TRBD2 | TRBV6-1 | . | TGTGCCAGCAGTGAATGGGGACTAGCGGGAGTGACAGATACGCAGTATTTT | CASSEWGLAGVTDTQYF
TRBJ1-6 | . | TRBV2 | once | TGTGCCAGCAGCGATAATTCACCCCTCCACTTT | CASSDNSPLHF
TRBJ2-7 | . | TRBV9 | once | TGTGCCAGCAGCTTCAGGAGCGGCTACGAGCAGTACTTC | CASSFRSGYEQYF
TRBJ1-1 | . | TRBV7-9 | . | TGTGCCAGCAGCAGCCCCGAGACAAGGACTGAAGCTTTCTTT | CASSSPETRTEAFF
TRBJ2-7 | TRBD2 | TRBV28 | . | TGTGCCAGCAGTTCACTGGGACTAGTCTTTGACGAGCAGTACTTC | CASSSLGLVFDEQYF
TRBJ2-1 | TRBD1 | TRBV5-1 | . | TGCGCCAGCAGGTTATTAACAGGGGGGCGGTTCGACAATGAGCAGTTCTTC | CASRLLTGGRFDNEQFF
TRBJ2-7 | . | TRBV4-1 | . | TGCGCCAGCAGCCAAGGTGTATTTTTC | CASSQGVFF
TRBJ1-5 | . | TRBV14 | few | TGTGCCAGCAGCTTAAGGTGGGCAGAGGGAGGCAATCAGCCCCAGCATTTT | CASSLRWAEGGNQPQHF
TRBJ2-5 | TRBD1 | TRBV5-1 | . | TGCGCCAGCAGCTTGGGGGGGACAGGGGACCAAGAGACCCAGTACTTC | CASSLGGTGDQETQYF
TRBJ2-7 | . | TRBV27 | few | TGTGCCAGCAGTTTATCGCCCCCCTTAACAGGCCCCTCGGGCGACGAGCAGTACTTC | CASSLSPPLTGPSGDEQYF
TRBJ2-1 | TRBD1 | TRBV13 | . | TGTGCCAGCAGCTTAGATTGGACAGGCTACAATGAGCAGTTCTTC | CASSLDWTGYNEQFF
TRBJ1-3 | . | TRBV2 | . | TGTGCCAGCATCAAAAGTCCATACAGGGAAGGAAACACCATATATTTT | CASIKSPYREGNTIYF
TRBJ2-2 | TRBD2 | TRBV23-1 | . | TGCGCCAGCAGTCAGCACCGGGACTACCAAGACGGGGAGCTGTTTTTT | CASSQHRDYQDGELFF
TRBJ2-7 | . | TRBV7-9 | . | TGTGCCAGCAGCTCGAAGTGGGAGTTGGACGAGCAGTACTTC | CASSSKWELDEQYF
TRBJ2-1 | TRBD2 | TRBV6-4 | . | TGTGCCAGCAGTGAAGGACTAGCGAGCAATGAGCAGTTCTTC | CASSEGLASNEQFF
TRBJ2-1 | TRBD2 | TRBV6-1 | once | TGTGCCAGCAGTGAATATTCTGCGGGAGGAGTGGATGAGCAGTTCTTC | CASSEYSAGGVDEQFF
TRBJ2-6 | . | TRBV9 | . | TGTGCCAGCAGCGCAGGGGTTCAAGGGTATGGGGCCAACGTCCTGACTTTC | CASSAGVQGYGANVLTF
TRBJ2-1 | TRBD2 | TRBV18 | . | TGTGCCAGCTCACCACCGACTAGCGGGAGAAACTACAATGAGCAGTTCTTC | CASSPPTSGRNYNEQFF
TRBJ2-1 | TRBD1 | TRBV4-1 | . | TGCGCCAGCAGCCAAGAGGCCAGGGGGACTGAGCAGTTCTTC | CASSQEARGTEQFF
TRBJ2-1 | TRBD1 | TRBV7-9 | . | TGTGCCAGCAGCTTAGGGCAGGGGGAATTTTGGAATGAGCAGTTCTTC | CASSLGQGEFWNEQFF
TRBJ2-7 | . | TRBV5-4 | once | TGTGCCAGCAGTCCGGGCCAGCGGACCCCCTACGAGCAGTACTTC | CASSPGQRTPYEQYF
TRBJ2-2 | . | TRBV5-1 | once | TGCGCCAGCGCGCGGGACTCCCTAACCGGGGAGCTGTTTTTT | CASARDSLTGELFF
TRBJ1-5 | . | TRBV19 | . | TGTGCCAGTAGGTTCACGGGGGACTATCAGCCCCAGCATTTT | CASRFTGDYQPQHF
TRBJ1-1 | . | TRBV30 | . | TGTGCCTGGAGCCCTACAGCGGGCACTGAAGCTTTCTTT | CAWSPTAGTEAFF